These T cell receptor beta chains were read from a single sample in a study of blood T cell repertoires in COVID-19. Clones were sequenced by immunoSEQ multiplex PCR, and TCRdb holds only the in-frame ones, with some missing. This table holds tens of thousands of clones, about 90% found once. Material: peripheral blood. The receptors come from a human donor in a cohort sampled during active COVID-19. CDR3s include the opening cysteine and the closing phenylalanine or tryptophan. Each record gives: J gene, clone size, D gene, V gene, CDR3 protein, CDR3 DNA. D genes are given only for firm matches. Clone size is not always given. Where it is, it says once, few, many or a class for expanded clones.

TRBJ2-3 . TRBD1 TRBV24-1 CATSDSGQGMGTDTQYF TGTGCCACCAGTGATTCGGGACAGGGGATGGGCACAGATACGCAGTATTTT
TRBJ2-3 . TRBD2 TRBV3-1/TRBV3-2 CASSTTSGRPNTDTQYF TGTGCCAGCAGCACGACTAGCGGGAGGCCCAACACAGATACGCAGTATTTT
TRBJ2-7 . . TRBV11-2 CASSLGRGAYEQYF TGTGCCAGCAGCTTAGGCAGGGGGGCCTACGAGCAGTACTTC
TRBJ1-2 . . TRBV30 CAWSPTGSYGYTF TGTGCCTGGAGTCCTACAGGATCCTATGGCTACACCTTC
TRBJ1-3 . TRBD1 TRBV19 CASRGLGNTIYF TGTGCCAGCAGGGGGCTTGGAAACACCATATATTTT
TRBJ1-2 . TRBD1 TRBV5-6 CASSTYTRTGTGYTF TGTGCCAGCAGCACCTACACCCGGACAGGGACTGGCTACACCTTC
TRBJ1-1 . TRBD1 TRBV5-4 CASRHRDREAFF TGTGCCAGCAGACACCGGGACAGGGAAGCTTTCTTT
TRBJ2-3 few TRBD1 TRBV19 CASTTGTGSTDTQYF TGTGCCAGTACTACCGGGACAGGAAGCACAGATACGCAGTATTTT
TRBJ1-5 . TRBD1 TRBV30 CAWTQQGGSNQPQHF TGTGCCTGGACCCAACAGGGGGGCAGCAATCAGCCCCAGCATTTT
TRBJ1-2 . . TRBV7-2 CASSLISQAVANYGYTF TGTGCCAGCAGCTTAATTTCACAGGCCGTAGCTAACTATGGCTACACCTTC
TRBJ2-5 . TRBD1 TRBV5-1 CASRRGTGDYQETQYF TGCGCCAGCAGAAGGGGGACAGGAGATTACCAAGAGACCCAGTACTTC
TRBJ2-7 . TRBD1 TRBV5-1 CASTSGSGTGEEQYF TGCGCCAGCACCTCTGGGTCCGGGACAGGGGAAGAGCAGTACTTC
TRBJ2-1 . TRBD2 TRBV7-2 CASSSIHSGNYNEQFF TGTGCCAGCAGCTCGATCCATAGCGGGAACTACAATGAGCAGTTCTTC
TRBJ1-6 . TRBD1 TRBV6-5 CASKPGGYNSPLHF TGTGCCAGCAAACCAGGGGGTTATAATTCACCCCTCCACTTT
TRBJ2-2 . TRBD1 TRBV18 CASSPQGASTGELFF TGTGCCAGCTCACCACAGGGGGCGAGTACCGGGGAGCTGTTTTTT
TRBJ1-1 . . TRBV3-1/TRBV3-2 CASSQSWEKEAFF TGTGCCAGCAGTCAGTCCTGGGAGAAAGAAGCTTTCTTT
TRBJ2-4 . . TRBV5-8 CASSTGSLAKNIQYF TGTGCCAGCAGTACGGGATCTTTAGCCAAAAACATTCAGTACTTC
TRBJ1-5 . . TRBV6-5 CASKDTRNQPQHF TGTGCCAGCAAAGACACCAGAAATCAGCCCCAGCATTTT
TRBJ1-5 . . TRBV7-8 CASSLFQGPDQPQHF TGTGCCAGCAGCTTATTCCAGGGGCCTGACCAGCCCCAGCATTTT
TRBJ2-2 . TRBD2 TRBV5-1 CASRAGGNTGELFF TGCGCCAGCAGGGCGGGAGGGAACACCGGGGAGCTGTTTTTT
TRBJ2-5 . . TRBV19 CASGRRLQETQYF TGTGCCAGTGGGCGGAGGCTCCAAGAGACCCAGTACTTC
TRBJ1-2 . TRBD1 TRBV19 CASSPATGSNYGYTF TGTGCCAGCTCCCCGGCGACAGGGTCTAACTATGGCTACACCTTC
TRBJ1-5 few TRBD1 TRBV18 CASSPITDRDQPQHF TGTGCCAGCTCACCGATAACGGACAGGGATCAGCCCCAGCATTTT
TRBJ2-6 . TRBD2 TRBV20-1 CSASGWLADSGANVLTF TGCAGTGCTAGTGGGTGGCTAGCGGACTCTGGGGCCAACGTCCTGACTTTC
TRBJ2-3 . . TRBV21-1 CASSNLRAGGKNFTDTQYF TGTGCCAGCAGCAACCTACGCGCGGGGGGTAAGAACTTCACAGATACGCAGTATTTT
TRBJ1-3 . TRBD1 TRBV6-1 CASSEQGQVSGNTIYF TGTGCCAGCAGTGAACAGGGACAGGTCTCTGGAAACACCATATATTTT
TRBJ2-7 . . TRBV20-1 CSASPNFEQYF TGCAGTGCTAGCCCAAATTTCGAGCAGTACTTC
TRBJ1-1 . TRBD1 TRBV19 CASSVGQGAVYSEAFF TGTGCCAGTAGTGTCGGACAGGGGGCAGTGTATTCTGAAGCTTTCTTT
TRBJ2-1 . . TRBV10-1 CASSDGTTYNEQFF TGCGCCAGCAGTGACGGGACAACTTACAATGAGCAGTTCTTC
TRBJ2-5 . TRBD2 TRBV5-1 CASSLAVLAGGAQETQYF TGCGCCAGCAGCTTGGCCGTCTTAGCGGGGGGAGCTCAAGAGACCCAGTACTTC
TRBJ1-2 once . TRBV18 CASSPTTVWATYGYTF TGTGCCAGCTCACCAACGACAGTGTGGGCGACCTATGGCTACACCTTC
TRBJ2-3 . . TRBV18 CASSPNVGQTDTQYF TGTGCCAGCTCACCAAATGTCGGACAAACAGATACGCAGTATTTT
TRBJ2-7 . TRBD1 TRBV27 CASRPDRKSTYEQYF TGTGCCAGCAGACCGGACAGGAAATCAACCTACGAGCAGTACTTC
TRBJ1-5 . . TRBV11-2 CASSNGGPQHF TGTGCCAGCAGCAACGGCGGACCCCAGCATTTT
TRBJ2-1 medium-sized . TRBV7-6 CASSLRVGGSYNEQFF TGTGCCAGCAGCTTAAGGGTCGGGGGCTCCTACAATGAGCAGTTCTTC
TRBJ1-2 few . TRBV4-1 CASSQASPGSYGYTF TGCGCCAGCAGCCAAGCAAGTCCGGGATCCTATGGCTACACCTTC
TRBJ2-7 . TRBD2 TRBV27 CASSSGLAGAEQYF TGTGCCAGCAGTTCGGGACTAGCGGGAGCCGAGCAGTACTTC
TRBJ1-1 . TRBD1 TRBV6-2/TRBV6-3 CASSALYGNTGGGEAFF TGTGCCAGCAGTGCGCTATACGGGAACACAGGGGGCGGAGAAGCTTTCTTT
TRBJ1-2 . TRBD1 TRBV2 CAGGQGNYGYTF TGTGCCGGCGGACAGGGAAACTATGGCTACACCTTC
TRBJ1-2 . TRBD1 TRBV3-1/TRBV3-2 CASSRGQGDNGYTF TGTGCCAGCAGCCGGGGACAGGGTGACAATGGCTACACCTTC
TRBJ2-5 . TRBD2 TRBV18 CASSPLSMAGRGIETQYF TGTGCCAGCTCACCATTATCCATGGCAGGGAGGGGAATCGAGACCCAGTACTTC
TRBJ1-1 . . TRBV7-9 CASSFYTGLNTEAFF TGTGCCAGCAGCTTTTATACAGGGTTGAACACTGAAGCTTTCTTT
TRBJ2-5 . TRBD1 TRBV24-1 CATSDGTAYQETQYF TGTGCCACCAGTGATGGGACAGCGTACCAAGAGACCCAGTACTTC
TRBJ1-3 few TRBD1 TRBV2 CASSETQGGLRSSGNTIYF TGTGCCAGCAGTGAAACCCAGGGGGGACTCCGGAGCTCTGGAAACACCATATATTTT
TRBJ1-4 . . TRBV3-1/TRBV3-2 CASSHTGVGEKLFF TGTGCCAGCAGCCACACGGGGGTCGGTGAAAAACTGTTTTTT
TRBJ1-3 . . TRBV7-2 CASSLREHPTAGNTIYF TGTGCCAGCAGCCTCCGGGAGCACCCTACAGCTGGAAACACCATATATTTT
TRBJ2-7 . . TRBV11-2 CASSPGLAGFYEQYF TGTGCCAGCAGCCCCGGGCTAGCCGGCTTTTACGAGCAGTACTTC
TRBJ1-1 . TRBD1 TRBV3-1/TRBV3-2 CASRETGGRTEAFF TGTGCCAGCAGGGAGACAGGGGGCCGCACTGAAGCTTTCTTT
TRBJ2-7 . TRBD2 TRBV19 CASSMGLEGQEQYF TGTGCCAGTAGTATGGGACTAGAGGGGCAGGAGCAGTACTTC
TRBJ1-3 once . TRBV5-1 CASKLSSDTGNTIYF TGCGCCAGCAAACTGTCGTCCGATACTGGAAACACCATATATTTT
TRBJ2-1 . TRBD2 TRBV5-5 CASSRTSGGSYNEQFF TGTGCCAGCAGTCGGACTAGCGGAGGCTCCTACAATGAGCAGTTCTTC
TRBJ1-6 once . TRBV6-5 CASSRPYNSPLHF TGTGCCAGCAGCAGGCCCTATAATTCACCCCTCCACTTT
TRBJ2-2 few TRBD2 TRBV6-2/TRBV6-3 CASSYSGLAGVTGELFF TGTGCCAGCAGTTACTCGGGACTAGCGGGAGTTACCGGGGAGCTGTTTTTT
TRBJ2-5 . TRBD2 TRBV6-1 CASSERAGGRETQYF TGTGCCAGCAGTGAACGTGCCGGGGGGAGGGAGACCCAGTACTTC
TRBJ1-3 few . TRBV27 CASKVQAAGNTIYF TGTGCCAGCAAAGTCCAGGCAGCCGGAAACACCATATATTTT